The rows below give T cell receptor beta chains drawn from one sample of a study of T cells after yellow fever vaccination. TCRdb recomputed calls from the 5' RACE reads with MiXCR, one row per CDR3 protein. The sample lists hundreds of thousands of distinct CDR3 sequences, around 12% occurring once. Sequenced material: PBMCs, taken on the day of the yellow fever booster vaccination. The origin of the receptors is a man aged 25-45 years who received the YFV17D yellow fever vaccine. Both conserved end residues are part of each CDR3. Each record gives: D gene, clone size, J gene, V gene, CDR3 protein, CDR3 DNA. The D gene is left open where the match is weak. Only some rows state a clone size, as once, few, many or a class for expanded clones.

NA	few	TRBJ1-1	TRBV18	CASSPMTSRNTEAFF	TGTGCCAGCTCACCTATGACGTCGCGGAACACTGAAGCTTTCTTT
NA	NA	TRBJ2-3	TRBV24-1	CATSGTGSRDTDTQYF	TGTGCCACCAGTGGTACAGGGTCTCGGGACACAGATACGCAGTATTTT
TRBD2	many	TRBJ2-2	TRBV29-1	CSVTSGGNTGELFF	TGCAGCGTTACTAGCGGGGGGAACACCGGGGAGCTGTTTTTT
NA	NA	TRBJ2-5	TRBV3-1	CASSYAGGRQETQYF	TGTGCCAGCAGCTACGCTGGAGGGAGACAAGAGACCCAGTACTTC
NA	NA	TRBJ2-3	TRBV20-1	CSARERGPTVTQYF	TGCAGTGCTAGGGAGAGGGGTCCCACGGTTACGCAGTATTTT
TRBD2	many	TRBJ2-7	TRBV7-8	CASSDQREAYEQYF	TGTGCCAGCAGCGACCAGCGGGAGGCCTACGAGCAGTACTTC
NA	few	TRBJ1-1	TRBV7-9	CASSLNSPEAFF	TGTGCCAGCAGCCTCAACAGTCCTGAAGCTTTCTTT
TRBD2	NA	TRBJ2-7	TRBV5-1	CASSLRGLAGGMNGEQYF	TGCGCCAGCAGCTTGAGGGGACTAGCGGGAGGGATGAACGGCGAGCAGTACTTC
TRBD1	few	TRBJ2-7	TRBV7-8	CASRGQPSYEQYF	TGTGCCAGCAGGGGACAGCCTTCCTACGAGCAGTACTTC
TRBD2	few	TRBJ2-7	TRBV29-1	CSFIPAAGVGEQYF	TGCAGCTTCATTCCGGCGGCGGGAGTAGGCGAGCAGTACTTC
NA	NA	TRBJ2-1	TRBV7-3	CASGANSYNEQFF	TGTGCCTCGGGGGCTAACTCCTACAATGAGCAGTTCTTC
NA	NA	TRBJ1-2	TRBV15	CATSRDGGGYGYTF	TGTGCCACCAGCAGAGATGGGGGGGGCTATGGCTACACCTTC
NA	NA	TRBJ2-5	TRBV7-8	CASSLWSGPQETQDF	TGTGCCAGCAGCTTATGGTCCGGACCCCAAGAGACCCAGGACTTC
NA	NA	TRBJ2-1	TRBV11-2	CASRPGSGEQFF	TGTGCCAGCAGACCGGGGTCCGGCGAGCAGTTCTTC
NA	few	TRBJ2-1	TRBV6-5	CASSFRYPDRNEQFF	TGTGCCAGCAGTTTTCGCTACCCCGACAGGAATGAGCAGTTCTTC
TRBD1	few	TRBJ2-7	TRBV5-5	CASRKTGFEQYF	TGTGCCAGCAGAAAGACAGGGTTCGAGCAGTACTTC
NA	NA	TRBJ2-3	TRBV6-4	CASILPFGRLGTDTQYF	TGTGCCAGCATTCTCCCATTCGGCAGACTGGGGACAGATACGCAGTATTTT
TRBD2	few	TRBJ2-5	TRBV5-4	CASSFGAGDLETQYF	TGTGCCAGCAGCTTTGGAGCGGGAGACTTGGAGACCCAGTACTTC
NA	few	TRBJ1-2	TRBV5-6	CASSLVGNNYGYTF	TGTGCCAGCAGCTTGGTAGGGAACAACTATGGCTACACCTTC
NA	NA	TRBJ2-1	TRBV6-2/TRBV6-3	CASRGSEQFF	TGTGCCAGCAGGGGCAGTGAGCAGTTCTTC
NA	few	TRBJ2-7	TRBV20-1	CSGRDKYEQYF	TGCAGTGGAAGAGACAAGTACGAGCAGTACTTC
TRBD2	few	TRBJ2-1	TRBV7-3	CASSFASGSSYNEQFF	TGTGCCAGCAGCTTTGCTAGCGGGAGCTCCTACAATGAGCAGTTCTTC
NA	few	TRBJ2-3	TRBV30	CAWSVQVHTDTQYF	TGTGCCTGGAGTGTACAGGTTCACACAGATACGCAGTATTTT
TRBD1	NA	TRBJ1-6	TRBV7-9	CASRHSGGDSPLHF	TGTGCCAGCCGCCATTCAGGGGGCGATTCACCCCTCCACTTT
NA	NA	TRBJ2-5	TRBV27	CASSPFTRTAQETQYF	TGTGCCAGCTCGCCCTTTACCCGGACAGCTCAAGAGACCCAGTACTTC
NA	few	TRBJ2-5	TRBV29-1	CSVERTKSQETQYF	TGCAGCGTTGAACGGACGAAGAGCCAAGAGACCCAGTACTTC
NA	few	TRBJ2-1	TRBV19	CASTQSGTLNTNNEQFF	TGTGCCAGTACCCAAAGCGGGACACTCAACACCAACAATGAGCAGTTCTTC
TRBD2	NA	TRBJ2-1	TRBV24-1	CATSDLPASGRNEQFF	TGTGCCACCAGTGATTTGCCGGCTAGCGGGAGGAATGAGCAGTTCTTC
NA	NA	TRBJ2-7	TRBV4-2	CASSQVRVAGEQYF	TGTGCCAGCAGCCAAGTCAGGGTGGCGGGCGAGCAGTACTTC
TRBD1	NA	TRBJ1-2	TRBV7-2	CASSLLGQGFSGYTF	TGTGCCAGCAGCTTATTGGGACAGGGCTTTTCGGGCTACACCTTC
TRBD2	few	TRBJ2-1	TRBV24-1	CATSDVSGRAFNEQFF	TGTGCCACCAGTGATGTCAGCGGGAGGGCCTTCAATGAGCAGTTCTTC
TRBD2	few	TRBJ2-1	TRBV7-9	CASSSRKAGDYNEQFF	TGTGCCAGCAGCTCCCGGAAGGCGGGAGACTACAATGAGCAGTTCTTC
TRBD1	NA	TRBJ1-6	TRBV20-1	CSAVGTGKSPLHF	TGCAGTGCCGTCGGGACAGGCAAATCACCCCTCCACTTT
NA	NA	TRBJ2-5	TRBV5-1	CASSLDGGGPTKTQYF	TGCGCCAGCAGCTTGGATGGGGGGGGCCCCACGAAGACCCAGTACTTC
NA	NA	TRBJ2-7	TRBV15	CATSRDRAREQYF	TGTGCCACCAGCAGAGATAGGGCGCGAGAGCAGTACTTC
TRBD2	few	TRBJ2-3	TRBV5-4	CASSLRTSGGDTQYF	TGTGCCAGCAGCTTGCGGACTAGCGGGGGAGATACGCAGTATTTT
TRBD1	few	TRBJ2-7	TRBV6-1	CASRDGGQGAGKEQYF	TGTGCCAGCAGGGACGGCGGACAGGGGGCAGGCAAAGAGCAGTACTTC
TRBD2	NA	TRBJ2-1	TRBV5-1	CASRSASGYNEQFF	TGCGCCAGCAGGTCGGCTAGCGGTTACAATGAGCAGTTCTTC